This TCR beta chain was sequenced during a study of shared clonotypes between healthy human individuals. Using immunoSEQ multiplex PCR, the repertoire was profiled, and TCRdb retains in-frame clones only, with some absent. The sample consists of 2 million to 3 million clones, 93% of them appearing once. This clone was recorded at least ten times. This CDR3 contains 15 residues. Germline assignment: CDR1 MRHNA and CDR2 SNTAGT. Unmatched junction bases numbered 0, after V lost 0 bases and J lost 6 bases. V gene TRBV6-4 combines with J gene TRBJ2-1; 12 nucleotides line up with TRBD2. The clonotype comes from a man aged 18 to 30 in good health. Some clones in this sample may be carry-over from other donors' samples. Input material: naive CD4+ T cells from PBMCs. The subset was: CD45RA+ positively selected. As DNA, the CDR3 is TGTGCCAGCAGTGACTCGACTAGCGGGAGCAATGAGCAGTTCTTC. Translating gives CASSDSTSGSNEQFF.